A single sample gave rise to the 7 T cell receptor beta chains below, sequenced in a study of response to subunit inactivated influenza vaccine. TCRdb ran MiXCR on the RT-PCR reads and lists one entry per CDR3 protein. Of around 570,000 distinct CDR3 sequences in the sample, about 11% are singletons; the top ten hold 8% to 13%. This same sample was also taken into another study, of T cells expressing NK-cell markers. From that study: What made the TCR beta cDNA was 5'RACE template switching with UMIs.

The specimen was PBMCs from blood, collected on the day of vaccination. The receptors were sampled from a man aged 50 to 60 who received an inactivated influenza vaccine.

The V gene is TRBV6-1, the J gene TRBJ2-1, with 7 bases lining up with TRBD2. The CDR3 extends over 13 amino acids. CDR1 MNHNS and CDR2 SASEGT come from the germline V gene. V shed 11 bases, J shed 0 bases, and the junction held 4 bases outside the gene matches. CDR3 nucleotide sequence: TGTGCCGCCGGGGGGAGCTCCTACAATGAGCAGTTCTTC. This codes for CAAGGSSYNEQFF.

In this sample, this clonotype turned up a few times. The V and J genes are TRBV4-2 and TRBJ2-2; the D gene could be TRBD1 or TRBD2 (5 bases each). CDR3 length: 16 amino acids. The germline V gene has CDR1 LGHNA and CDR2 YNFKEQ. V lost 4 bases and J lost 4, with 16 bases in between. The CDR3 DNA follows: TGTGCCAGCAGCCGAGACTGGGACCCACGCACCGGGGAGCTGTTTTTT. Its protein product is CASSRDWDPRTGELFF.

This clonotype was detected a few times. The chain recombines TRBV20-1 with TRBJ2-7; 10 bases map to TRBD2. CDR3 size: 17 residues. The trim removed 0 bases at V and 1 base at J, leaving 9 bases unmatched. Per the germline V gene, CDR1 is DFQATT and CDR2 is SNEGSKA (reference sequence). The CDR3 region has the DNA TGCAGTGCTAGAGATTGGGTAGCGGGAGGCCCATCCTACGAGCAGTACTTC. As protein: CSARDWVAGGPSYEQYF.

The V and J genes are TRBV5-1 and TRBJ1-1, with 12 positions matching TRBD1. The CDR3 covers 17 residues. The V gene end was trimmed by 0 bases and the J gene end by 5 bases; junction bases not matched to a gene: 8. Germline V gives CDR1 SGHRS, CDR2 YFSETQ. The CDR3 DNA sequence: TGCGCCAGCAGCTTGGTTTGGGGACAGGGGGCAGGAACTGAAGCTTTCTTT. It translates to CASSLVWGQGAGTEAFF.

The chain links TRBV6-2 or TRBV6-3 to TRBJ2-1; D is possibly TRBD1 or TRBD2 (5 bases each). There are 16 residues in the CDR3. Looked up from germline, CDR1 is MNHEY and CDR2 is SVGEGT. V dropped 0 bases and J dropped 0 bases, with 9 bases sitting between them. The CDR3 region has the DNA TGTGCCAGCAGTTACTCAGGGACCAGCTCCTACAATGAGCAGTTCTTC. Encoded protein: CASSYSGTSSYNEQFF.

This clonotype has just a few counts. This sequence joins TRBV29-1 and TRBJ2-5; 9 nucleotides align to TRBD1. Per the germline V gene, CDR1 is SQVTM and CDR2 is ANQGSEA. With 6 bases clipped from V and 4 bases from J, the junction kept 9 bases outside the gene matches. CDR3 length equals 14 residues. CDR3 protein: CSVAPGTGLETQYF. The CDR3 region has the DNA TGCAGCGTAGCACCCGGGACAGGGCTAGAGACCCAGTACTTC.

The chain is built from TRBV5-1 and TRBJ2-1; D assignment may be TRBD1 or TRBD2 (5 bases each). Deletions cut 4 bases from V and 9 bases from J, with 20 bases between. This CDR3 contains 15 residues. Germline loops: CDR1 SGHRS, CDR2 YFSETQ. The CDR3 region is CASSKPGLEGIEQFF. The CDR3 DNA reads TGCGCCAGCAGCAAACCGGGCCTCGAGGGGATTGAGCAGTTCTTC.